A single sample gave rise to the 12 T cell receptor beta chains below, sequenced in a study of a mutant IDH1 vaccine in newly diagnosed glioma. No antigen has been assigned to these receptors. The time point: week 5, during vaccination. A 20-mer mutant IDH1 peptide at 300 ug was injected subcutaneously with topical imiquimod. TCRdb's table, derived via immunoSEQ multiplex PCR, lists solely in-frame clones and lacks some. Of 25,000 to 35,000 clones in the sample, roughly nine tenths were seen once. The source material was PBMCs, sampled from a glioma patient whose treatment included an IDH1 peptide vaccine. The receptors stem from a man between 18 and 29 years old with glioma.

The V and J genes are TRBV7-2 and TRBJ1-1; D ambiguous. CDR3 length: 13 residues. The V gene's germline CDR1 is SGHTA and CDR2 FQGNSA. V lost 4 bases, J lost 2 bases, and 8 bases lay in between. In DNA form, the CDR3 reads TGTGCCAGCAGCTATCAGGACAACACTGAAGCTTTCTTT. It is translated as CASSYQDNTEAFF.

The chain has TRBV4-3 and TRBJ2-6; 7 positions match TRBD2. Unmatched junction bases numbered 2, after V lost 1 base and J lost 2 bases. Germline CDR1 LGHNA, CDR2 YSLEER. The CDR3 has 16 residues. The CDR3 loop reads CASSQVAGAGANVLTF. DNA of the CDR3: TGCGCCAGCAGCCAAGTTGCGGGAGCTGGGGCCAACGTCCTGACTTTC.

The chain carries TRBV9 and TRBJ2-3; 13 nucleotides agree with TRBD2. Germline lookup yields CDR1 SGDLS and CDR2 YYNGEE. V lost 3 bases to trimming and J lost 2 bases; unmatched junction nucleotides: 15. This CDR3 contains 20 residues. CDR3 sequence: CASSGLAGGLLPLITDTQYF. Here the CDR3 DNA reads TGTGCCAGCAGCGGACTAGCGGGAGGCCTCCTCCCTTTGATCACAGATACGCAGTATTTT.

This clone was seen a handful of times. V and J are TRBV15 and TRBJ2-5, with D unclear. The length of the CDR3 is 14 residues. Germline CDR1 is LNHNV and CDR2 is YYDKDF (reference sequence). Trimming cost V 3 bases and J 3 bases, with 11 bases left between them. The CDR3 sequence: CATSRDYPKETQYF. In DNA, the CDR3 is TGTGCCACCAGCAGGGATTATCCCAAAGAGACCCAGTACTTC.

The chain has TRBV10-3 and TRBJ2-1, with TRBD1 as a possible D gene (5 bases). Germline V gives CDR1 ENHRY, CDR2 SYGVKD. The CDR3 loop spans 14 amino acids. Trimming removed 0 bases from V and 8 bases from J, with 11 bases in between. CDR3 residues: CAISESAGSDEQFF. The CDR3 bases are TGTGCCATCAGTGAGTCGGCAGGGTCTGATGAGCAGTTCTTC.

The J gene is TRBJ2-1, the V gene TRBV4-1; D unresolved. V was pared by 0 bases and J by 8 bases, with 8 bases between. Looked up from germline, CDR1 is MGHRA and CDR2 is YSYEKL. The length of the CDR3 is 13 residues. This CDR3 reads CASSQDLGYEQFF. CDR3 sequence (DNA): TGCGCCAGCAGCCAAGATCTTGGCTATGAGCAGTTCTTC.

The genes are TRBV30 and TRBJ2-5; 11 nucleotides agree with TRBD1. With V trimmed by 5 bases and J by 3 bases, 2 bases remained unmatched. Per germline, CDR1 GTSNPN and CDR2 SVGIG (reference sequence). The length of the CDR3 is 13 residues. The DNA of the CDR3 is TGTGCCTGGGGGGACAGGGGGGAAGAGACCCAGTACTTC. It codes for CAWGDRGEETQYF.

The chain combines TRBV30 with TRBJ1-4; D perhaps matches TRBD1 (6 bases). V was trimmed by 3 bases and J by 3 bases, leaving 8 bases between them. The CDR3 contains 13 residues. Per germline, CDR1 GTSNPN and CDR2 SVGIG (reference sequence). In nucleotides, the CDR3 is TGTGCCTGGAGAGGGGGGGCTAATGAAAAACTGTTTTTT. Protein sequence: CAWRGGANEKLFF.

The gene calls are TRBV6-5 and TRBJ2-1, with 9 bases fitting TRBD2. V lost 6 bases to trimming and J lost 4 bases; unmatched junction nucleotides: 4. The CDR3 is 14 amino acids. Germline lookup yields CDR1 MNHEY and CDR2 SVGAGI. CDR3 sequence: CASSRTSAYNEQFF. The DNA of the CDR3 is TGTGCCAGCAGCCGGACTAGCGCATACAATGAGCAGTTCTTC.

The gene calls are TRBV7-9 and TRBJ1-2, with D perhaps TRBD1 (6 bases). Germline CDR1 is SEHNR and CDR2 is FQNEAQ (reference sequence). The CDR3 runs to 12 residues. Trimming shortened V by 6 bases and J by 5 bases, and 10 bases separated the two germline ends. The CDR3 protein is CASSRTDYGYTF. The CDR3 nucleotides are TGTGCCAGCAGTCGGACAGATTATGGCTACACCTTC.

The count of this clone is one. The rearrangement joins TRBV9 to TRBJ1-3, with D possibly TRBD1 on 5 matching bases. The CDR3 sequence is 15 residues long. The ends were cut back, 1 base at V and 0 bases at J, with 8 bases in the middle. Germline lookup yields CDR1 SGDLS and CDR2 YYNGEE. CDR3 bases: TGTGCCAGCAGCGTACGAGGGGACTCTGGAAACACCATATATTTT. As protein: CASSVRGDSGNTIYF.

This clone was counted once. The chain uses TRBV4-1 and TRBJ1-5, with 9 bases identical to TRBD1. The CDR3 totals 15 residues. The ends lost 0 bases at V and 7 bases at J; junction bases unmatched: 4. The germline V gene has CDR1 MGHRA and CDR2 YSYEKL. CDR3 protein: CASSQEGTGRQPQHF. In nucleotides, the CDR3 is TGCGCCAGCAGCCAAGAGGGGACAGGGAGACAGCCCCAGCATTTT.